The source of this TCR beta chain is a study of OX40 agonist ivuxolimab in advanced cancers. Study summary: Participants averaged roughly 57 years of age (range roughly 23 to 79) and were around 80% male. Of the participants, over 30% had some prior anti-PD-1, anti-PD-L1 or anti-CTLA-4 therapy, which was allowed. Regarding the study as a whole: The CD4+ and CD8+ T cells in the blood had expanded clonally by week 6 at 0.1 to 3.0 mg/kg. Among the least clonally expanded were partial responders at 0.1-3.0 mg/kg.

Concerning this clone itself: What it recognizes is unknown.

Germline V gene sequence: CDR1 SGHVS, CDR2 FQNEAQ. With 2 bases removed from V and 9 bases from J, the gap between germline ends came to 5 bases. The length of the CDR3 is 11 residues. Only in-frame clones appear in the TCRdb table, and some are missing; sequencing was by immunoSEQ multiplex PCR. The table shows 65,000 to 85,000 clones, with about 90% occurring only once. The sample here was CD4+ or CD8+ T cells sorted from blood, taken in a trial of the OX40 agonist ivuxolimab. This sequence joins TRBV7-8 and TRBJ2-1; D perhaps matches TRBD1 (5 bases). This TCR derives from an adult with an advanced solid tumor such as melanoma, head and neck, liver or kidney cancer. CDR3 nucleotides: TGTGCCAGCAGCTTAAGGGGTGAGCAGTTCTTC. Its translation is CASSLRGEQFF.